This TCR beta chain was retrieved from a study of blood T cell repertoires in COVID-19. Study background: Both acute and convalescent COVID-19 samples were obtained from the United States, Italy and Spain. In each case, the material was cDNA or gDNA derived from T cells, B-cell-depleted T cells, or PBMCs.

Only in-frame clones appear in the TCRdb table, and some are missing; sequencing was by immunoSEQ multiplex PCR. The table has 150,000 to 200,000 clones, about 85% seen once. This CDR3 is 14 amino acids long. The V end lost 3 bases, the J end lost 4 bases, and 14 bases lay between the germline ends. Germline CDR1 reads SGHRS; CDR2 reads YFSETQ. Specimen: peripheral blood. This sequence originates from a woman of 80 years or more in a cohort sampled during active or convalescent COVID-19. The chain combines TRBV5-1 with TRBJ2-7; D is perhaps TRBD2 (5 bases). The CDR3 sequence: CASSSEGRGYEQYF. For the CDR3, the DNA is TGCGCCAGCAGCTCCGAAGGCAGAGGGTACGAGCAGTACTTC.